A single sample gave rise to the 19 T cell receptor beta chains below, sequenced in a study of read filtering for tumor transcriptome and immune sequencing. The library was built from roughly 400 ng RNA with molecular barcoded adaptors for alpha/delta and beta/gamma chains. A single record per CDR3 protein comes from TCRdb applying MiXCR to the reads. The profile covers 60,000 to 75,000 distinct CDR3 sequences, with roughly a fifth appearing a single time and roughly 11% taken by the ten largest. The sample taken for sequencing was a population of CD138-negative cells sorted from bone marrow. These receptors were obtained from a donor at least 40 years old with multiple myeloma.

Comment on this clonotype: It is likely a read error: a sequence one base away is far more abundant. This chain uses TRBV5-1 with TRBJ2-1; D might be TRBD2 (6 bases). This CDR3 is 17 amino acids long. CDR1 is SGHRS and CDR2 is YFSETQ in the germline V gene. CDR3 protein: CASSPLLAASSYDEQFF. As DNA, the CDR3 is TGTGCCAGCAGCCCCTTATTAGCGGCGAGCTCCTACGATGAGCAGTTCTTC.

In this sample, this clonotype turned up a few times. The chain couples TRBV18 to TRBJ2-5; tentative D call: TRBD1 (5 bases). V lost 3 bases, J lost 3 bases, and 17 bases lay in between. The CDR3 is made up of 16 amino acids. Looked up from germline, CDR1 is KGHSH and CDR2 is LQKENI. CDR3 sequence: CASSPSYNQGEETQYF. The CDR3 DNA follows: TGTGCCAGCTCACCCTCATACAACCAAGGGGAAGAGACCCAGTACTTC.

This clonotype was counted many times. CDR3 nucleotide sequence: TGTGCCAGCAGCTTCGCCCGGGGGGAGCAGTACTTC. Its translation: CASSFARGEQYF. The chain has TRBV7-6 and TRBJ2-7; a possible D gene is TRBD2 (6 bases). This CDR3 comprises 12 residues. V dropped 3 bases and J dropped 7 bases, with 10 bases sitting between them. The germline gives CDR1 SGHVS, CDR2 FNYEAQ. The whole variable domain, remainder taken from reference TRBV7-6 and TRBJ2-7, is GAGVSQSPRYKVTKRGQDVALRCDPISGHVSLYWYRQALGQGPEFLTYFNYEAQQDKSGLPNDRFSAERPEGSISTLTIQRTEQRDSAMYRCASSFARGEQYFGPGTRLTVT.

About this clonotype itself: A much more abundant neighbour one base away suggests this may be a read error. J is TRBJ1-5 and V is TRBV12-3 or TRBV12-4; D gene unclear. The CDR3 sequence is 14 residues long. CDR3 in amino acids: CASSLRTGNQPLHF. CDR3 in DNA: TGTGCCAGCAGCCTCCGGACTGGCAATCAGCCCCTGCATTTT.

A word on this clonotype: The junction shows a germline mismatch at one end, possibly a read error. The chain uses TRBV5-1 and TRBJ2-7; D may match TRBD1 or TRBD2 (6 bases each). The germline CDR1 and CDR2 sequences are SGHRS and YFSETQ. The CDR3 length is 15 residues. In nucleotides, the CDR3 is TGCGCCAGCGGCTTGGACAGTCGGGGGACCTACGAGCAGTACTTC. Translated, it gives CASGLDSRGTYEQYF.

Ten or more counts support this clonotype. The CDR3 is CASSSGLATYEQYF. Here the CDR3 DNA reads TGTGCCAGCAGCTCGGGACTAGCCACCTACGAGCAGTACTTC. The V gene is TRBV7-2, the J gene TRBJ2-7, with TRBD2 identical over 9 bases. V lost 4 bases, J lost 2 bases, and 3 bases stayed unmatched. This CDR3 is 14 amino acids long. CDR1 and CDR2 (germline): SGHTA, FQGNSA.

This clonotype appeared many times. The chain combines TRBV6-1 with TRBJ1-1, with 7 bases matching TRBD1. Germline assignment: CDR1 MNHNS and CDR2 SASEGT. This CDR3 is 15 amino acids long. V lost 6 bases and J lost 0; bases outside the gene matches: 7. The CDR3: CASRADRALNTEAFF. The DNA of the CDR3 is TGTGCCAGCAGAGCCGACAGGGCCCTGAACACTGAAGCTTTCTTT.

The V call is TRBV10-2, the J call TRBJ2-5; 7 bases fit TRBD2. V lost 4 bases to trimming and J lost 1 base; unmatched junction nucleotides: 3. This CDR3 has 14 residues. Germline CDR1 reads WSHSY; CDR2 reads SAAADI. The CDR3 loop reads CASSAAGTQETQYF. The CDR3 coding sequence is TGCGCCAGCAGTGCAGCGGGGACCCAAGAGACCCAGTACTTC.

With respect to this clonotype: A much bigger clone sits one base away, suggesting this may be a read error. The chain couples TRBV13 to TRBJ2-5, with D possibly matching TRBD1 (5 bases). Germline lookup yields CDR1 PRHDT and CDR2 FYEKMQ (reference sequence). CDR3 length: 15 residues. CDR3 sequence (DNA): TGTGCCAGCAGCTCCTCCCCGGACATAAAAGAGGCCCAGTACTTC. Translated: CASSSSPDIKEAQYF. The full variable domain, its missing parts supplied by reference TRBV13 and TRBJ2-5, is AAGVIQSPRHLIKEKRETATLKCYPIPRHDTVYWYQQGPGQDPQFLISFYEKMQSDKGSIPDRFSAQQFSDYHSELNMSSLELGDSALYFCASSSSPDIKEAQYFGPGTRLLVL.

This clonotype showed up many times. V usage is TRBV19 and J usage is TRBJ2-3, with 13 bases identical to TRBD2. J was trimmed by 5 bases and V by 6 bases; bases with no gene match: 5. The CDR3 covers 15 residues. The germline V gene has CDR1 LNHDA and CDR2 SQIVND (reference sequence). CDR3 sequence: CASRSGTSGEDTQYF. CDR3 DNA sequence: TGTGCCAGTAGATCCGGGACTAGCGGGGAAGATACGCAGTATTTT.

This clonotype was detected ten times or more. The chain is built from TRBV10-3 and TRBJ2-5, with D tentatively TRBD2 (5 bases). Looked up from germline, CDR1 is ENHRY and CDR2 is SYGVKD. The V end lost 2 bases, the J end lost 1 base, and 11 bases lay between the germline ends. This CDR3 is built from 15 residues. The CDR3 DNA reads as TGTGCCATCAGTGAGGAGGGTAGGGTCCAAGAGACCCAGTACTTC. Amino acid sequence: CAISEEGRVQETQYF.

On this clonotype itself: Relative to the germline gene, one junction end is altered; a read error may explain this. This chain joins TRBV9 and TRBJ2-3; D is ambiguous. There are 16 residues in the CDR3. The germline V gene has CDR1 SGDLS and CDR2 YYNGEE. The CDR3 spells CASRVGGGSSTDTQYF. The CDR3 nucleotides are TGTGCCAGCCGCGTAGGTGGCGGTTCTAGCACAGATACGCAGTATTTT.

This clonotype was seen ten or more times. The V call is TRBV19, the J call TRBJ2-7; D is undetermined. Deletions cut 2 bases from V and 0 bases from J, with 5 bases between. The CDR3 is 13 residues long. Germline values: CDR1 LNHDA, CDR2 SQIVND (reference sequence). The DNA for the CDR3 is TGTGCCAGTAGTATACAGACCTCCTACGAGCAGTACTTC. Amino acids: CASSIQTSYEQYF.

This clonotype was counted only a few times. This likely came from a read error, as a far larger clone is one base away. The chain links TRBV7-8 to TRBJ2-5, with D uncertain. Germline V gives CDR1 SGHVS, CDR2 FQNEAQ. Trimming stripped 1 base from V and 1 base from J, with 4 bases between. The CDR3 sequence is 13 residues long. This CDR3 is CASSLGLQETQYF. The DNA of the CDR3 is TGTGCCAGCAGCTTAGGACTCCAAGAGACCCAGTACTTC.

This clonotype is medium-sized within its sample. The genes are TRBV10-3 and TRBJ2-1, with unresolved D. The CDR3 has 16 residues. The ends were cut back, 6 bases at V and 4 bases at J, with 19 bases in the middle. Germline values: CDR1 ENHRY, CDR2 SYGVKD. The CDR3 sequence: CAISALTLGIYNEQFF. The CDR3 nucleotides read TGTGCCATCAGCGCCCTGACCCTGGGGATTTACAATGAGCAGTTCTTC.

This clonotype has more than one count but fewer than ten. This chain links TRBV29-1 with TRBJ2-5, with 9 bases lining up with TRBD1. There are 16 residues in the CDR3. CDR1 is SQVTM and CDR2 is ANQGSEA in the germline V gene. The trim removed 3 bases at V and 5 bases at J, leaving 13 bases unmatched. The CDR3 DNA reads as TGCAGCGTTGACGCTAAGGCCGGGACAGGGAGGGAGACCCAGTACTTC. Translating gives CSVDAKAGTGRETQYF.

This clonotype was detected many times. The CDR3 loop reads CASSPLRGAGRDTQYF. The CDR3 bases are TGTGCCAGCAGCCCGCTGCGCGGGGCGGGAAGGGATACGCAGTATTTT. The rearrangement joins TRBV7-9 to TRBJ2-3, with a tentative D call TRBD2 (6 bases). Germline V gives CDR1 SEHNR, CDR2 FQNEAQ (reference sequence). V shed 5 bases and J shed 6 bases, with 21 bases lying between them. The CDR3 is 16 residues long.

The chain employs TRBV5-4 and TRBJ2-5; 7 positions match TRBD1. Germline lookup yields CDR1 SGHNT and CDR2 YYREEE (reference sequence). The CDR3 loop spans 15 amino acids. Trimming removed 4 bases from V and 0 bases from J; junction bases left unmatched: 6. In DNA form, the CDR3 reads TGTGCCAGCAGCCCCCGACAGGGAAACCAAGAGACCCAGTACTTC. Its protein product is CASSPRQGNQETQYF.

This clonotype was observed at least ten times. V gene TRBV9 combines with J gene TRBJ1-4; D might be TRBD1 (5 bases). The CDR3 extends over 14 amino acids. The germline gives CDR1 SGDLS, CDR2 YYNGEE. Trimming removed 1 base from V and 6 bases from J, with 10 bases in between. In nucleotides, the CDR3 is TGTGCCAGCAGCGTACAGGGCGGGGATGAAAAACTGTTTTTT. This translates into CASSVQGGDEKLFF.